These T cell receptor beta chains were read from a single sample in a study of T-cell reconstitution after alpha-beta-depleted transplantation in children. TCRdb called the PCR reads again in MiXCR, with one record for every CDR3 protein. The data show roughly 30,000 distinct CDR3 sequences, under 6.5% seen once. Sequencing was performed on peripheral blood, taken 60 days after TCRalphabeta/CD19-depleted stem cell transplant. These receptors were collected from a child younger than two who had a stem cell transplant for acute myeloid leukemia, so the T cells may come from the graft donor. Both conserved end residues are part of each CDR3. The D gene is left open where the match is weak. A row's size may be missing; if present it is once, few, many or a size class.

.	TRBV20-1	many	TRBJ1-2	CSAPIPNYGYTF	TGCAGTGCTCCCATCCCTAACTATGGCTACACCTTC
TRBD2	TRBV19	many	TRBJ2-1	CASTIVAGAYNEQFF	TGTGCCAGTACCATCGTTGCGGGGGCCTACAATGAGCAGTTCTTC
.	TRBV5-1	many	TRBJ2-5	CANRGGFETQYF	TGCGCTAATAGAGGGGGTTTTGAGACCCAGTACTTC
TRBD1	TRBV3-1	many	TRBJ2-5	CASSQRQGYETQYF	TGTGCCAGCAGCCAACGACAGGGTTACGAGACCCAGTACTTC
TRBD2	TRBV7-2	many	TRBJ2-1	CASSFSGRPYEQFF	TGTGCCAGCAGCTTCAGCGGGAGGCCGTATGAGCAGTTCTTC
TRBD1	TRBV12-3/TRBV12-4	many	TRBJ2-3	CASSPQGAISTDTQYF	TGTGCCAGCAGCCCCCAGGGGGCGATTAGCACAGATACGCAGTATTTT
.	TRBV7-6	many	TRBJ2-5	CASSLAIRETQYF	TGTGCCAGCAGCTTAGCGATAAGAGAGACCCAGTACTTC
.	TRBV20-1	.	TRBJ2-1	CSGAPEISSYNEQFF	TGCAGCGGCGCCCCCGAAATCAGCTCCTACAATGAGCAGTTCTTC
.	TRBV21-1	many	TRBJ2-1	CASSKVGTTSCNEQFF	TGTGCCAGCAGCAAAGTCGGGACTACCTCCTGTAATGAGCAGTTCTTC
.	TRBV4-1	many	TRBJ1-6	CASSQVGASASPLHF	TGCGCCAGCAGCCAAGTCGGGGCCTCGGCTTCACCCCTCCACTTT
.	TRBV5-6	many	TRBJ2-4	CASSLVFSSGHIQYF	TGTGCCAGCAGCTTGGTCTTCTCTAGTGGGCACATTCAGTACTTC
TRBD2	TRBV12-3/TRBV12-4	many	TRBJ2-5	CASRRTSQETQYF	TGTGCCAGCAGAAGGACTAGCCAAGAGACCCAGTACTTC
.	TRBV27	many	TRBJ2-7	CASGSSSYEQYF	TGTGCCAGCGGGAGTAGCTCCTACGAGCAGTACTTC
TRBD2	TRBV20-1	many	TRBJ2-5	CSAQTSGRALFQTQYF	TGCAGTGCCCAAACTAGCGGGAGGGCCTTATTCCAGACCCAGTACTTC
.	TRBV28	many	TRBJ2-7	CASSLAPTVREGEQYF	TGTGCCAGCAGTTTAGCACCTACCGTCAGGGAAGGCGAGCAGTACTTC
.	TRBV9	many	TRBJ1-2	CASSVARGPGEYGYTF	TGTGCCAGCAGCGTCGCCAGGGGCCCGGGTGAATATGGCTACACCTTC